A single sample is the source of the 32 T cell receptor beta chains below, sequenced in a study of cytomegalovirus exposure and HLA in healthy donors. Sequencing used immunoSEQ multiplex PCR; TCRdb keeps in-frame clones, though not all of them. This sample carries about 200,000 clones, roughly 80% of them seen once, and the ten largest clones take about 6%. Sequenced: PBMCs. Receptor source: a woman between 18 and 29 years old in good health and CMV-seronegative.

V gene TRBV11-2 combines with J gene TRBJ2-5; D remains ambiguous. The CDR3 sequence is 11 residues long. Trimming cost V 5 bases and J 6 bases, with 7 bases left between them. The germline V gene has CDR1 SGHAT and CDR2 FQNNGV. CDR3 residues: CASSPQKTQYF. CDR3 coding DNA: TGTGCCAGCAGCCCCCAGAAGACCCAGTACTTC.

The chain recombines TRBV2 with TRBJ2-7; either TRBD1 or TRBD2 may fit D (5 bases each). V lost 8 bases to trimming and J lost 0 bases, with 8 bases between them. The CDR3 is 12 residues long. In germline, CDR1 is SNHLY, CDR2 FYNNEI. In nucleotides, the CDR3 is TGTGCCAGCGGGGGAAACTCCTACGAGCAGTACTTC. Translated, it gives CASGGNSYEQYF.

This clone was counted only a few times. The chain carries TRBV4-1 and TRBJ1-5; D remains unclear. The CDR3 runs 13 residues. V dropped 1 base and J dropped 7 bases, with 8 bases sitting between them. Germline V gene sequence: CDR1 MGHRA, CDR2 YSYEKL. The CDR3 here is CASSQAMFQPQHF. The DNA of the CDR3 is TGCGCCAGCAGCCAAGCAATGTTCCAGCCCCAGCATTTT.

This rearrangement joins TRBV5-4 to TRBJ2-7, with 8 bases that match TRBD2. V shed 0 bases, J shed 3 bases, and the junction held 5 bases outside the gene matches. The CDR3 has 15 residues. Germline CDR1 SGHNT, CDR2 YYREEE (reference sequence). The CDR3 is CASSLAGGGNYEQYF. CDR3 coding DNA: TGTGCCAGCAGCTTGGCCGGGGGGGGAAACTACGAGCAGTACTTC.

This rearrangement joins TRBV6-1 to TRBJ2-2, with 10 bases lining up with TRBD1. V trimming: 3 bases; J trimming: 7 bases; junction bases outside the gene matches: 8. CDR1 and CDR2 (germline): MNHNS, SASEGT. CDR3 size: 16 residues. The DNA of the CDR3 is TGTGCCAGCAGTGATAGGACAGGGGGTCGGAGCGGGGAGCTGTTTTTT. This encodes CASSDRTGGRSGELFF.

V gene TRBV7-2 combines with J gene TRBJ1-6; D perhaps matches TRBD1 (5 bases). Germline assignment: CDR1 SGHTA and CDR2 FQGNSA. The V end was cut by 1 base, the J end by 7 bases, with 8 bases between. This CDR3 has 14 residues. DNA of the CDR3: TGTGCCAGCAGCTTAGTGGGACGGAATTCACCCCTCCACTTT. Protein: CASSLVGRNSPLHF.

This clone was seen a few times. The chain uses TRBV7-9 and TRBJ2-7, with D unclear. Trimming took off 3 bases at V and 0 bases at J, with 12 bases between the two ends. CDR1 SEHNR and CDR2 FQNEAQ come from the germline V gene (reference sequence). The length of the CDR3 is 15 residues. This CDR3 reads CASSFDWISSYEQYF. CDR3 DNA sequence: TGTGCCAGCAGCTTTGACTGGATAAGCTCCTACGAGCAGTACTTC.

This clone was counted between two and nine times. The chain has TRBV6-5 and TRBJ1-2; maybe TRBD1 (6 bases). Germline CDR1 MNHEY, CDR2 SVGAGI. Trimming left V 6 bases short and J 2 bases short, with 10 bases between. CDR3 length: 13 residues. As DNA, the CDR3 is TGTGCCAGCAGCCTGGACAGAAACTATGGCTACACCTTC. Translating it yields CASSLDRNYGYTF.

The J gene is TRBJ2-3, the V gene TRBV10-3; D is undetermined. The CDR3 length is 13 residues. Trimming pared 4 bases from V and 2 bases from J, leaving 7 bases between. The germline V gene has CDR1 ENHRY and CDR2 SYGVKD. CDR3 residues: CAISASPTDTQYF. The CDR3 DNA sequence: TGTGCCATCAGTGCGTCGCCCACAGATACGCAGTATTTT.

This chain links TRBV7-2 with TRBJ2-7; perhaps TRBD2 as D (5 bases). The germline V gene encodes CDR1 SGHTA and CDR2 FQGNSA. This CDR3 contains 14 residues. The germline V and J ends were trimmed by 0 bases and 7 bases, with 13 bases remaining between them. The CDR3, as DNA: TGTGCCAGCAGCTTAGCCAGCGGCCTGGGGGAGCAGTACTTC. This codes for CASSLASGLGEQYF.

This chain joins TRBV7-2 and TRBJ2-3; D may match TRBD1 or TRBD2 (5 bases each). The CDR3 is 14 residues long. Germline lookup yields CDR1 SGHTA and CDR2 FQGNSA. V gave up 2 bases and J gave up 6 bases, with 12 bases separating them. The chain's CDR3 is CASSLRGGLDTQYF. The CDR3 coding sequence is TGTGCCAGCAGCTTAAGGGGCGGGCTGGATACGCAGTATTTT.

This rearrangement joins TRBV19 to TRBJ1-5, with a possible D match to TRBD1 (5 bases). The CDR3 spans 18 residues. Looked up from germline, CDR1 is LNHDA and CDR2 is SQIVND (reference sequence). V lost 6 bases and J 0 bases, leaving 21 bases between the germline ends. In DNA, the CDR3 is TGTGCCAGTAGCGAAATAGGGACGGCATTTTATAGCAATCAGCCCCAGCATTTT. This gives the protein CASSEIGTAFYSNQPQHF.

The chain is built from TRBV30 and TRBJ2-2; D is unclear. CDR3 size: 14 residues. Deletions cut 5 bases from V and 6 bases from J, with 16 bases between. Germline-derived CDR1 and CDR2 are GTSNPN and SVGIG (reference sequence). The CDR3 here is CAWVGGHPSGELFF. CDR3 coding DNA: TGTGCCTGGGTTGGTGGGCACCCATCCGGGGAGCTGTTTTTT.

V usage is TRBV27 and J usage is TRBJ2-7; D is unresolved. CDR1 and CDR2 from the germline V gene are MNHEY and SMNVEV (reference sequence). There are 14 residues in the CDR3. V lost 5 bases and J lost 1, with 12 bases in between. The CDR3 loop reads CASSALGKSYEQYF. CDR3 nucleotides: TGTGCCAGCAGTGCCCTTGGGAAGTCCTACGAGCAGTACTTC.

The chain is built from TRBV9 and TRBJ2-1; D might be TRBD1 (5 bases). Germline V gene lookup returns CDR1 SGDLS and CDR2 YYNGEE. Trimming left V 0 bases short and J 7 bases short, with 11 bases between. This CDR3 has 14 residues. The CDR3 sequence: CASSVGDSANEQFF. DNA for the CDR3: TGTGCCAGCAGCGTAGGAGACAGCGCTAATGAGCAGTTCTTC.

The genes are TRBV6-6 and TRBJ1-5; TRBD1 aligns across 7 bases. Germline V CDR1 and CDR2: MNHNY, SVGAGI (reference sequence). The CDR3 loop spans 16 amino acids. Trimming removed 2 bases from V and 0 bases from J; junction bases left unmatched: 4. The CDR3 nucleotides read TGTGCCAGCAGTTACGTTTCAGGGGGTAGCAATCAGCCCCAGCATTTT. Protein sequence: CASSYVSGGSNQPQHF.

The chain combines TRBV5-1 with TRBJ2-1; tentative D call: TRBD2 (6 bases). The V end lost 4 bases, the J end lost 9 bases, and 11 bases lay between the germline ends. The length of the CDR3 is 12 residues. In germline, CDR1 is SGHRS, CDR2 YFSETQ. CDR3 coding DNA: TGCGCCAGCAGCCCGGGAGTCAGTGAGCAGTTCTTC. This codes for CASSPGVSEQFF.

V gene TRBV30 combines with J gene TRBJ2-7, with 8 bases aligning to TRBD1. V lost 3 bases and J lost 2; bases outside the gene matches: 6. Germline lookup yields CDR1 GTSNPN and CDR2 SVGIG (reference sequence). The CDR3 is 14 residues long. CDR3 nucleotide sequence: TGTGCCTGGAGGAAAGGACAGGGAACCTACGAGCAGTACTTC. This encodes CAWRKGQGTYEQYF. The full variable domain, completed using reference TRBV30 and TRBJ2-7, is SQTIHQWPATLVQPVGSPLSLECTVEGTSNPNLYWYRQAAGRGLQLLFYSVGIGQISSEVPQNLSASRPQDRQFILSSKKLLLSDSGFYLCAWRKGQGTYEQYFGPGTRLTVT.

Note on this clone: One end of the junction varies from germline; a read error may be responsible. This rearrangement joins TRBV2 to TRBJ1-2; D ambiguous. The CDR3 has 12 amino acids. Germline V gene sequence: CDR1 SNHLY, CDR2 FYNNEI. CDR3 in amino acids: CASSEDRFGYTF. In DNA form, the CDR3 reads TGTGCCAGCAGCGAAGACCGATTTGGCTACACCTTC.

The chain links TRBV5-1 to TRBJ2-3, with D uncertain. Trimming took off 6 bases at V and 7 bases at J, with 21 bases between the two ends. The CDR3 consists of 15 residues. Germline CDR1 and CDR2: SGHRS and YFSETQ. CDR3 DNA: TGCGCCAGCACCTTAGGTCCGGGCAACGCCTATACGCAGTATTTT. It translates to CASTLGPGNAYTQYF.

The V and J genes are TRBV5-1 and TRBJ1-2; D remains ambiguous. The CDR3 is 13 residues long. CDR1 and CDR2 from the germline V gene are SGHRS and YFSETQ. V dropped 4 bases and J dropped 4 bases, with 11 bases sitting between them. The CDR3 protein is CASSPPLGYGYTF. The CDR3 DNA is TGCGCCAGCAGCCCACCCTTAGGCTATGGCTACACCTTC.

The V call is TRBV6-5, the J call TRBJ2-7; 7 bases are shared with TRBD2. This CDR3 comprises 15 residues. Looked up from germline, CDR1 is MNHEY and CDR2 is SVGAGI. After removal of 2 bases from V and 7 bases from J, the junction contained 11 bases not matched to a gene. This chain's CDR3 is CASSYGSRKAGEQYF. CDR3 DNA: TGTGCCAGCAGTTACGGATCAAGAAAAGCGGGGGAGCAGTACTTC.

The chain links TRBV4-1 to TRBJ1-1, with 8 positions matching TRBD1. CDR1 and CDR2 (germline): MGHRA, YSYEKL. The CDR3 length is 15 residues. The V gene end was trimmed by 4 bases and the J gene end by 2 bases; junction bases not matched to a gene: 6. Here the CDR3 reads CASSRTGGGNTEAFF. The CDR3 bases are TGCGCCAGCAGCCGCACAGGGGGAGGTAACACTGAAGCTTTCTTT.

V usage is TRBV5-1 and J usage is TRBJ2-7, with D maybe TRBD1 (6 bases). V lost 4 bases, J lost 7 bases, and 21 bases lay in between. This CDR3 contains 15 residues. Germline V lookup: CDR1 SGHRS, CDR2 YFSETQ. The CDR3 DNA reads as TGCGCCAGCAGCCCCCTACAGGGCTCTGTCTTGGAGCAGTACTTC. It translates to CASSPLQGSVLEQYF.

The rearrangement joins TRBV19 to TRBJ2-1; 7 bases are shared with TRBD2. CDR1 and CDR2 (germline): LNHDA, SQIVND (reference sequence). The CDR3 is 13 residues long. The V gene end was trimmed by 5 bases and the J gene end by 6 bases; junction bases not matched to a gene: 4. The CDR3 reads CASSPRTSNEQFF. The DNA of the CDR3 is TGTGCCAGTAGTCCCAGGACTAGCAATGAGCAGTTCTTC.

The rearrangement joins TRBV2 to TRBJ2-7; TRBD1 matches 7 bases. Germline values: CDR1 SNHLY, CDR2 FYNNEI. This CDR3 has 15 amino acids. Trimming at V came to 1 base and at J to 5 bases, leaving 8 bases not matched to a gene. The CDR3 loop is CASSEVTGVTNEQYF. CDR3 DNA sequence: TGTGCCAGCAGTGAAGTCACAGGGGTAACCAACGAGCAGTACTTC.

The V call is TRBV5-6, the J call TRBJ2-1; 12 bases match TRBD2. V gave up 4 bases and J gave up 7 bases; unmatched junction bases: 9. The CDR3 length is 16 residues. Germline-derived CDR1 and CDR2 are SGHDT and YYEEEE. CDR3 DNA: TGTGCCAGCAGCAGATGGACTAGCGGGGTAGGGAATGAGCAGTTCTTC. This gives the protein CASSRWTSGVGNEQFF.

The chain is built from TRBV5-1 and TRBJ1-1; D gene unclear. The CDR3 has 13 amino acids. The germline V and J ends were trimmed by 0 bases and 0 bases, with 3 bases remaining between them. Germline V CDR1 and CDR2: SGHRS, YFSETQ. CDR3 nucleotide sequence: TGCGCCAGCAGCTTGGACGTGAACACTGAAGCTTTCTTT. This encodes CASSLDVNTEAFF.

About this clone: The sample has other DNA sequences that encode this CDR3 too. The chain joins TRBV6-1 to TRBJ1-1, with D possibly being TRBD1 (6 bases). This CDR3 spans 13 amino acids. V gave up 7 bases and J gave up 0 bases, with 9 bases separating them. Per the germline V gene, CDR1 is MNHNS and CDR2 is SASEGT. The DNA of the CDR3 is TGTGCCAGCACCGGGACATTGAACACTGAAGCTTTCTTT. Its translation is CASTGTLNTEAFF.

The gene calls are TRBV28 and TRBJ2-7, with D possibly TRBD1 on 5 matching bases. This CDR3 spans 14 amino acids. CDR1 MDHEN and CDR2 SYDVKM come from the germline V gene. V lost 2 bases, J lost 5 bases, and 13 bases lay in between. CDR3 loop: CASSLRQGSHEQYF. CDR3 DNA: TGTGCCAGCAGTTTAAGGCAGGGTTCCCACGAGCAGTACTTC.

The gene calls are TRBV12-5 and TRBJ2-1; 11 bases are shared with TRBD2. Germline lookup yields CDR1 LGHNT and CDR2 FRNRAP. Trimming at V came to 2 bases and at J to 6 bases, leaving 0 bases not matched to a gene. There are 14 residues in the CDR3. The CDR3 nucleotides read TGTGCTAGTGGTTTGCTAGCGGGAGGCAATGAGCAGTTCTTC. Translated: CASGLLAGGNEQFF.

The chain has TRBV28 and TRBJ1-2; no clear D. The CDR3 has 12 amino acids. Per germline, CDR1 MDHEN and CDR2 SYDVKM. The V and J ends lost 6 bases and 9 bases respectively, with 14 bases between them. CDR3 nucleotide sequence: TGTGCCAGCAGCCTGTCGATCACGAGCTACACCTTC. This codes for CASSLSITSYTF.